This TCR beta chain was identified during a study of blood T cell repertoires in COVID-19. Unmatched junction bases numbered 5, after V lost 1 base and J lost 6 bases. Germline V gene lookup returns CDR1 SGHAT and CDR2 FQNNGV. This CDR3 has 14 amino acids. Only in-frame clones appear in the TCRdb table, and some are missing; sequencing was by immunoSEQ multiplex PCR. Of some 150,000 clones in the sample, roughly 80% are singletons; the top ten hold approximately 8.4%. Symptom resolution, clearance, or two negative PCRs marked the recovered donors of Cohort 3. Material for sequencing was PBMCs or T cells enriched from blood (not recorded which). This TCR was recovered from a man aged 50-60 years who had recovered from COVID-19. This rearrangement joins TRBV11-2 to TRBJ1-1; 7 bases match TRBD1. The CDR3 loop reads CASSLVRGTAEAFF. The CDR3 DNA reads TGTGCCAGCAGCTTAGTAAGGGGGACAGCTGAAGCTTTCTTT.